One and the same sample provided the 13 T cell receptor beta chains below, sequenced in a study of T cells after yellow fever vaccination (dated by TCRdb to about 2019). The sample's treatment or condition, from its label and the paper: live attenuated yellow fever vaccine strain. Library method: 5' RACE. Sequencing took place on an Illumina NovaSeq 6000. TCRdb itself trimmed the public reads at Q25 with fastp, ran MiXCR and retained productive beta chains. Under each unique CDR3 protein, matching rows form one entry showing the most common genes and DNA. Within this sample are about 430,000 distinct CDR3 sequences, with roughly 20% of them counted one time only. 15% to 20% of the sample is taken by the ten largest. Material: PBMCs, obtained before the yellow fever booster vaccination. The source is a man aged 18 to 29 who received the YFV17D yellow fever vaccine.

J is TRBJ1-4 and V is TRBV20-1, with TRBD1 as a possible D gene (5 bases). With 1 base removed from V and 8 bases from J, the gap between germline ends came to 11 bases. This CDR3 is built from 13 residues. The V gene's germline CDR1 is DFQATT and CDR2 SNEGSKA (reference sequence). Here the CDR3 DNA reads TGCAGTGCTAGAGGGGACGGTCTCGAAAAACTGTTTTTT. This encodes CSARGDGLEKLFF.

This clonotype was observed a handful of times. The chain has TRBV9 and TRBJ2-3; unclear D gene. The germline V and J ends were trimmed by 3 bases and 7 bases, with 6 bases remaining between them. The CDR3 is 11 residues long. The germline V gene encodes CDR1 SGDLS and CDR2 YYNGEE. The CDR3 DNA reads as TGTGCCAGCAGCGCCGTGCATACGCAGTATTTT. Protein product: CASSAVHTQYF.

This clonotype has a handful of counts. This chain links TRBV4-1 with TRBJ1-1, with TRBD1 identical over 9 bases. The CDR3 sequence is 14 residues long. V gave up 8 bases and J gave up 5 bases; unmatched junction bases: 9. Germline V CDR1 and CDR2: MGHRA, YSYEKL. Here the CDR3 DNA reads TGCGCCAGCGCCTTAACAGGGGGCTGGACTGAAGCTTTCTTT. Its translation is CASALTGGWTEAFF.

The chain combines TRBV6-4 with TRBJ2-5; D assignment may be TRBD1 or TRBD2 (5 bases each). CDR3 length: 15 amino acids. The germline gives CDR1 MRHNA, CDR2 SNTAGT. Trimming stripped 1 base from V and 2 bases from J, with 11 bases between. CDR3 DNA sequence: TGTGCCAGCAGTGACTTAGGGACGGATCAAGAGACCCAGTACTTC. As protein: CASSDLGTDQETQYF.

J is TRBJ2-5 and V is TRBV5-1; TRBD2 is a possible D gene (5 bases). The CDR3 contains 13 residues. Germline V lookup: CDR1 SGHRS, CDR2 YFSETQ. V was shortened by 0 bases and J by 4 bases, with 7 bases between the two germline ends. The CDR3 coding sequence is TGCGCCAGCAGCTTGGAGGACTCAGAGACCCAGTACTTC. Translation gives CASSLEDSETQYF.

CDR3 protein: CASSLTGHPVEQYF. In nucleotides, the CDR3 is TGTGCCAGCAGCTTAACGGGCCATCCCGTCGAGCAGTACTTC. This rearrangement joins TRBV7-2 to TRBJ2-7; D unresolved. V was shortened by 2 bases and J by 6 bases, with 14 bases between the two germline ends. The CDR3 totals 14 residues. CDR1 is SGHTA, CDR2 FQGNSA, per germline. Drawing the rest from reference TRBV7-2 and TRBJ2-7, the complete variable domain is GAGVSQSPSNKVTEKGKDVELRCDPISGHTALYWYRQSLGQGLEFLIYFQGNSAPDKSGLPSDRFSAERTGGSVSTLTIQRTQQEDSAVYLCASSLTGHPVEQYFGPGTRLTVT.

In this sample, this clonotype turned up a few times. CDR3 sequence reads: CASSQDMPGGYEQYF. The DNA of the CDR3 is TGCGCCAGCAGCCAAGATATGCCAGGGGGGTACGAGCAGTACTTC. The rearrangement uses TRBV4-3 and TRBJ2-7, with a weak D call TRBD1 (7 bases). CDR1 is LGHNA and CDR2 is YSLEER in the germline V gene. The CDR3 runs 15 residues. V lost 0 bases to trimming and J lost 4 bases, with 13 bases between them.

The chain combines TRBV7-6 with TRBJ2-1, with 9 bases aligning to TRBD2. CDR3 length: 16 residues. CDR1 is SGHVS, CDR2 FNYEAQ, per germline. Trimming took 3 bases from V and 0 from J; bases not matched to a gene: 3. The DNA for the CDR3 is TGTGCCAGCAGCTTTGGAGCGGGGGGCTCCTACAATGAGCAGTTCTTC. Its translation is CASSFGAGGSYNEQFF.

This rearrangement joins TRBV5-1 to TRBJ2-1; D is perhaps TRBD1 (5 bases). The CDR3 loop spans 13 amino acids. V shed 3 bases and J shed 4 bases, with 8 bases lying between them. CDR1 and CDR2 (germline): SGHRS, YFSETQ. CDR3: CASSSTVYNEQFF. CDR3 DNA: TGCGCCAGCAGCTCGACAGTGTACAATGAGCAGTTCTTC.

The rearrangement links TRBV12-3 or TRBV12-4 to TRBJ2-3; 11 nucleotides agree with TRBD2. V was pared by 4 bases and J by 4 bases, with 1 base of the junction left unmatched. CDR3 length: 14 residues. The CDR3 nucleotides read TGTGCCAGCAGTTCGACTAGCGGGGCAGATACGCAGTATTTT. Translating gives CASSSTSGADTQYF.

The gene calls are TRBV20-1 and TRBJ2-2, with D unresolved. Germline-derived CDR1 and CDR2 are DFQATT and SNEGSKA (reference sequence). This CDR3 has 14 residues. The V gene lost 0 bases and the J gene lost 7 bases, with 12 bases spanning the gap. In DNA form, the CDR3 reads TGCAGTGCTAGAGATCAACCTTCTAGCGGGGAGCTGTTTTTT. It specifies CSARDQPSSGELFF.

Only a few counts were recorded for this clonotype. This chain uses TRBV20-1 with TRBJ1-3; D not certain. The CDR3 is 13 amino acids. In germline, CDR1 is DFQATT, CDR2 SNEGSKA (reference sequence). The V and J ends lost 1 base and 0 bases respectively, with 4 bases between them. The CDR3 loop reads CSARVHSGNTIYF. CDR3 nucleotides: TGCAGTGCTAGAGTTCACTCTGGAAACACCATATATTTT.

This clonotype was detected only a few times. V is TRBV7-2 and J is TRBJ2-7, with D maybe TRBD2 (6 bases). The ends were cut back, 1 base at V and 3 bases at J, with 7 bases in the middle. Germline lookup yields CDR1 SGHTA and CDR2 FQGNSA. There are 13 residues in the CDR3. CDR3 in amino acids: CASSLVGGYEQYV. CDR3 DNA sequence: TGTGCCAGCAGCTTAGTCGGGGGCTACGAGCAGTACGTC.